Sequencing of this TCR beta chain was carried out in a study of blood T cells in healthy people across ages. Combining a sample-barcoded 5' primer with a J-beta primer mix, a second PCR ran for roughly 7 to 12 cycles. TCRdb re-derived calls from the 5' RACE reads in MiXCR, one entry per CDR3 protein. The data hold roughly 1.6 million distinct CDR3 sequences, with about 35% observed a single time. This CDR3 region has 17 residues. Trimming took 6 bases from V and 8 from J; bases not matched to a gene: 18. Germline-derived CDR1 and CDR2 are MNHEY and SVGEGT. Study-wide results and limits: Possibly confounding the expanded clonotype changes was the fact that donor CMV status was unknown.

This clonotype was found a few times. The antigen is undetermined. Sequences were obtained from blood. The chain combines TRBV6-2 or TRBV6-3 with TRBJ2-1; TRBD2 matches 8 bases. This receptor was taken from a woman under 40 in good health. CDR3 loop: CASSLTPGLVVRHEQFF. CDR3 in DNA: TGTGCCAGCAGCCTTACACCGGGACTAGTGGTTAGGCATGAGCAGTTCTTC.